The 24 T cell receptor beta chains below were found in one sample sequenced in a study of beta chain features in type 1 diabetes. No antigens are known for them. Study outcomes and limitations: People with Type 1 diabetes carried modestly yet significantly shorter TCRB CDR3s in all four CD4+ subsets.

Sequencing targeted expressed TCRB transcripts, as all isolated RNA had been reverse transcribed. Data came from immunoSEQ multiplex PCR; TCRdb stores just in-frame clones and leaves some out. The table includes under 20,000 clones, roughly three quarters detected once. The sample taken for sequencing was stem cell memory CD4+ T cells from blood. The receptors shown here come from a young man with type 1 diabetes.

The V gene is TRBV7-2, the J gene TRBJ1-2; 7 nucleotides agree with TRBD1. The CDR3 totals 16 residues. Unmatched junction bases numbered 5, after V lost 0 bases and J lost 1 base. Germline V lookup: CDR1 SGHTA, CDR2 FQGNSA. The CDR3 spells CASSLAHRGNNYGYTF. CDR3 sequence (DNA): TGTGCCAGCAGCTTAGCGCACAGGGGAAATAACTATGGCTACACCTTC.

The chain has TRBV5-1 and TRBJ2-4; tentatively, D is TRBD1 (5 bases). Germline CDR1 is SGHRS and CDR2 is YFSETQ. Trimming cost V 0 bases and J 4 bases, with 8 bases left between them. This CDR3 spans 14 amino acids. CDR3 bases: TGCGCCAGCAGCTTGGATCCAGGGAAAAACATTCAGTACTTC. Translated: CASSLDPGKNIQYF.

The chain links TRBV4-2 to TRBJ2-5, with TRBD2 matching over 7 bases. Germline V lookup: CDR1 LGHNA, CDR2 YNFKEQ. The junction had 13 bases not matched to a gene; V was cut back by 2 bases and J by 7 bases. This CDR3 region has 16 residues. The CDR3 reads CASSQPTSSGARTQYF. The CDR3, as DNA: TGTGCCAGCAGCCAACCTACCTCTAGCGGCGCTCGGACCCAGTACTTC.

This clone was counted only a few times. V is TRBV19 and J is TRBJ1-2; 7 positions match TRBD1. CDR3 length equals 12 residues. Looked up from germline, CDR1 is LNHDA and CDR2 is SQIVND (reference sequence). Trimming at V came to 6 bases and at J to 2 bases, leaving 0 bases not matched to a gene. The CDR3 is CASRTGNYGYTF. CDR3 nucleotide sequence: TGTGCCAGTAGGACAGGGAACTATGGCTACACCTTC.

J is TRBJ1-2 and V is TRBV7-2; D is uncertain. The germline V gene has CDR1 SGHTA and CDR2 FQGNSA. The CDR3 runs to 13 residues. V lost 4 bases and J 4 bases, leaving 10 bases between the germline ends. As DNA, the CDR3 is TGTGCCAGCAGCTCGGTAGGAGGCTATGGCTACACCTTC. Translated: CASSSVGGYGYTF.

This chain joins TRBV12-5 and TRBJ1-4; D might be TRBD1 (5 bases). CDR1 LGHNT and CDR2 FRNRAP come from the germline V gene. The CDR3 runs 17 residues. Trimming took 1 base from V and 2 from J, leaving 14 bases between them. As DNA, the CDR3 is TGTGCTAGTGGTTTGGCCCGGGGGAGTGGGACTAATGAAAAACTGTTTTTT. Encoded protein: CASGLARGSGTNEKLFF.

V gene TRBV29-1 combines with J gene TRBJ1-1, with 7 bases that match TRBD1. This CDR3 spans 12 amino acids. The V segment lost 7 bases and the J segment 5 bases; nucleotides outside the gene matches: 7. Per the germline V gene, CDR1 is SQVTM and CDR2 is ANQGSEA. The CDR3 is CSGIQGTTEAFF. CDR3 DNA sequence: TGCAGCGGCATACAGGGGACAACTGAAGCTTTCTTT.

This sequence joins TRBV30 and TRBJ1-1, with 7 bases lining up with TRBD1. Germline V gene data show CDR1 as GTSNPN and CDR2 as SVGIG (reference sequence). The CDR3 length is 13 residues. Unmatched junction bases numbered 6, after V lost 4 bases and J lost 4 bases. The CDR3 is CAWKRSGGTEAFF. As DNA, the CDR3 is TGTGCCTGGAAACGGTCAGGGGGCACTGAAGCTTTCTTT.

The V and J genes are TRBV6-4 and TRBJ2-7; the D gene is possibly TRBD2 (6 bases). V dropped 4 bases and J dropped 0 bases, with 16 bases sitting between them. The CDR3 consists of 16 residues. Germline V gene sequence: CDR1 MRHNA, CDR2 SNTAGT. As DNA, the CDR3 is TGTGCCAGCAGTGCGGTGGGGGAGGCTACCTCCTACGAGCAGTACTTC. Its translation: CASSAVGEATSYEQYF.

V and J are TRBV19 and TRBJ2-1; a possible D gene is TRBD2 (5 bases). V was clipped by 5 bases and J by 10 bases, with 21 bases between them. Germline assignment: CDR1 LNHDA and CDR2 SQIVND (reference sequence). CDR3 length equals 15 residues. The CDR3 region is CASSPRLFPVGEQFF. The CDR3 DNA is TGTGCCAGTAGTCCGCGACTATTCCCCGTGGGGGAGCAGTTCTTC. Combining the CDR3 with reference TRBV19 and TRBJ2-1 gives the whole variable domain DGGITQSPKYLFRKEGQNVTLSCEQNLNHDAMYWYRQDPGQGLRLIYYSQIVNDFQKGDIAEGYSVSREKKESFPLTVTSAQKNPTAFYLCASSPRLFPVGEQFFGPGTRLTVL.

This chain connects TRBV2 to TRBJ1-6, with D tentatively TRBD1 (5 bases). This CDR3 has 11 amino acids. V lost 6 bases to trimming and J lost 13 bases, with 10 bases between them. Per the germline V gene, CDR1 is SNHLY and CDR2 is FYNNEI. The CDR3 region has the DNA TGTGCCAGCAGCGGGGAGGGGCCCCTCCACTTT. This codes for CASSGEGPLHF. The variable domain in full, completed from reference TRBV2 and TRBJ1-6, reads EPEVTQTPSHQVTQMGQEVILRCVPISNHLYFYWYRQILGQKVEFLVSFYNNEISEKSEIFDDQFSVERPDGSNFTLKIRSTKLEDSAMYFCASSGEGPLHFGNGTRLTVT.

The CDR3 sequence: CASSVGAGGNTGELFF. For the CDR3, the DNA is TGTGCCAGCAGCGTAGGAGCGGGGGGGAACACCGGGGAGCTGTTTTTT. This chain uses TRBV9 with TRBJ2-2, with 9 bases identical to TRBD2. Trimming removed 0 bases from V and 1 base from J; junction bases left unmatched: 1. The length of the CDR3 is 16 residues. Germline V gene data show CDR1 as SGDLS and CDR2 as YYNGEE. The variable domain in full, completed from reference TRBV9 and TRBJ2-2, reads DSGVTQTPKHLITATGQRVTLRCSPRSGDLSVYWYQQSLDQGLQFLIQYYNGEERAKGNILERFSAQQFPDLHSELNLSSLELGDSALYFCASSVGAGGNTGELFFGEGSRLTVL.

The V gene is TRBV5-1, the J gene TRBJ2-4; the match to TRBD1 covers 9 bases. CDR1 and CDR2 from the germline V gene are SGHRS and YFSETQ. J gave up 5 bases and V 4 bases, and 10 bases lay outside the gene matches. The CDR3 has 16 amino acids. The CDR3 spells CASSRNTGGAENIQYF. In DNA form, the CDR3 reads TGCGCCAGCAGCCGCAACACAGGGGGCGCCGAAAACATTCAGTACTTC.

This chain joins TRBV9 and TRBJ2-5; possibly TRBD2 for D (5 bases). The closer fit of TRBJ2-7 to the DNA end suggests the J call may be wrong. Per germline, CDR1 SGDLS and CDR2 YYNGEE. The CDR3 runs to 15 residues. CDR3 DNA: TGTGCCAGCAGCGTAGGAATGGACTCTTCCTACGAGCAGTACTTC. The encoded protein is CASSVGMDSSYEQYF.

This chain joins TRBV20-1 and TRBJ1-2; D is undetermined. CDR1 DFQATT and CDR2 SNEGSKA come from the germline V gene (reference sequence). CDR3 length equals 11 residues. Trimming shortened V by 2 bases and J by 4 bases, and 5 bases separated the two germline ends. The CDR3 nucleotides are TGCAGTGCTAGAACGCGCTATGGCTACACCTTC. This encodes CSARTRYGYTF.

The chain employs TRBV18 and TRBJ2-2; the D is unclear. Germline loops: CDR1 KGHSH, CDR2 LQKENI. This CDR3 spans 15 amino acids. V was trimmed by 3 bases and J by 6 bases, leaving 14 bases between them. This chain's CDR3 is CASSPTVAVAGELFF. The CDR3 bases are TGTGCCAGCTCACCCACGGTCGCGGTCGCCGGGGAGCTGTTTTTT.

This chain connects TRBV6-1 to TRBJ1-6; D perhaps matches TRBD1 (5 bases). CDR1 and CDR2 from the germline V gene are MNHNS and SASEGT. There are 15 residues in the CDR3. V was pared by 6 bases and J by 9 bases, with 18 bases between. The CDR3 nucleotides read TGTGCCAGCAGCGGGGGACGTGTTAATAGTTCACCCCTCCACTTT. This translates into CASSGGRVNSSPLHF.

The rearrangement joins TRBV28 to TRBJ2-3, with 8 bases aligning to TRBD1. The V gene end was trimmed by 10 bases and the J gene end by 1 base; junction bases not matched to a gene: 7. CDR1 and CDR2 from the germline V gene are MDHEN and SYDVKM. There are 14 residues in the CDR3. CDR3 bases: TGTGCCACCGCACCGGGACAGGGCACAGATACGCAGTATTTT. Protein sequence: CATAPGQGTDTQYF.

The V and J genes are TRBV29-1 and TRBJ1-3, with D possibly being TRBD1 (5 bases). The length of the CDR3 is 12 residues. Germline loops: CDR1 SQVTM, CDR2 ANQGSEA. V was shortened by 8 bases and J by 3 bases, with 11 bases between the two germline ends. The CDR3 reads CSYSTDGNTIYF. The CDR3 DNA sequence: TGCAGCTATTCGACAGATGGAAACACCATATATTTT.

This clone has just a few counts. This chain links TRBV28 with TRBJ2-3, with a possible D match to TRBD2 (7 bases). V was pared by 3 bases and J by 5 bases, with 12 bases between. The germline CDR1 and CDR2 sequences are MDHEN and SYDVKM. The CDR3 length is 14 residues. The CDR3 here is CASSFGGPLDTQYF. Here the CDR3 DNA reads TGTGCCAGCAGTTTCGGGGGGCCGTTAGATACGCAGTATTTT.

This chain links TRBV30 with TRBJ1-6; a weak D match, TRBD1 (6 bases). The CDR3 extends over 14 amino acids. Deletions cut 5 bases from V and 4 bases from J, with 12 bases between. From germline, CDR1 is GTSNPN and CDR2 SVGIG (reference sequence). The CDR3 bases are TGTGCCTGGCTGCCGGGACATTATAATTCACCCCTCCACTTT. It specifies CAWLPGHYNSPLHF.

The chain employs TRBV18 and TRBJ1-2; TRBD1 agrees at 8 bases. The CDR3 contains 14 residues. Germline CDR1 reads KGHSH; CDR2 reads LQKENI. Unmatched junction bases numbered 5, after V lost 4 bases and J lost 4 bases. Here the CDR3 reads CASSQDRVAYGYTF. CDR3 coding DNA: TGTGCCAGCTCACAGGACAGGGTAGCCTATGGCTACACCTTC.

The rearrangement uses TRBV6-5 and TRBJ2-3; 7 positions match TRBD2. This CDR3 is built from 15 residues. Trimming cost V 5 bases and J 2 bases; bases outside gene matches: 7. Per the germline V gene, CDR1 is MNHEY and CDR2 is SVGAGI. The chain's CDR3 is CASSPRGGDTDTQYF. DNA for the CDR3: TGTGCCAGCAGTCCCCGTGGGGGGGACACAGATACGCAGTATTTT.

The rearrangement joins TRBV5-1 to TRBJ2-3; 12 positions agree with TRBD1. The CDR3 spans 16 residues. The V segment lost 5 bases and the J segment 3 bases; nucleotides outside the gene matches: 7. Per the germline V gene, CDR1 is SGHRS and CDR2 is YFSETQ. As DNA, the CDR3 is TGCGCCAGCAGTGCGGGGACAGGGGGCTGGACAGATACGCAGTATTTT. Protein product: CASSAGTGGWTDTQYF. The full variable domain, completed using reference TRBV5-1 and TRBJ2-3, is KAGVTQTPRYLIKTRGQQVTLSCSPISGHRSVSWYQQTPGQGLQFLFEYFSETQRNKGNFPGRFSGRQFSNSRSEMNVSTLELGDSALYLCASSAGTGGWTDTQYFGPGTRLTVL.